The next 7 T cell receptor beta chains were all read from a single sample in a study of shared clonotypes between healthy human individuals. TCRdb keeps only in-frame clones here, not all; method: immunoSEQ multiplex PCR. The sample holds around 990,000 clones, roughly 80% seen once. The specimen was memory CD4+ T cells from PBMCs. The subset is: CD45RA-negative fraction. The receptor set was obtained from a man younger than 35 in good health. Some clones in this sample may be carry-over from other donors' samples.

The rearrangement links TRBV4-3 to TRBJ2-1, with TRBD2 matching 8 bases. V shed 8 bases and J 4 bases; nucleotides not matched to a gene: 10. Germline values: CDR1 LGHNA, CDR2 YSLEER. The CDR3 is 15 amino acids. For the CDR3, the DNA is TGCGCCAGCGGCCCCGATACTAGCGGATACAATGAGCAGTTCTTC. It is translated as CASGPDTSGYNEQFF.

With respect to this clone: At one boundary the junction diverges from the germline segment, which might be a read error. The chain joins TRBV27 to TRBJ1-5; D gene unclear. The germline CDR1 and CDR2 sequences are MNHEY and SMNVEV (reference sequence). CDR3 length equals 13 residues. The CDR3 sequence is CASSAGQEQRQHF. CDR3 in DNA: TGTGCCAGCAGTGCCGGTCAGGAACAGCGCCAGCATTTT.

This chain connects TRBV27 to TRBJ1-5; 7 bases are shared with TRBD1. The trim removed 8 bases at V and 0 bases at J, leaving 4 bases unmatched. This CDR3 has 14 residues. The germline V gene has CDR1 MNHEY and CDR2 SMNVEV (reference sequence). CDR3 bases: TGTGCCAGCGGACGACAGGGTAGCAATCAGCCCCAGCATTTT. Its protein is CASGRQGSNQPQHF.

This clone was counted a single time. The rearrangement joins TRBV7-6 to TRBJ1-4; 9 nucleotides line up with TRBD1. Germline V gives CDR1 SGHVS, CDR2 FNYEAQ. The CDR3 loop spans 17 amino acids. Germline trimming cut 6 bases from V and 8 bases from J; bases unmatched to any gene: 16. CDR3 residues: CASRPDRGNAPYEKLFF. The CDR3 region has the DNA TGTGCCAGCAGGCCCGACAGGGGGAATGCTCCCTACGAAAAACTGTTTTTT.

V is TRBV11-1 and J is TRBJ1-1, with a weak D call TRBD1 (6 bases). In germline, CDR1 is SGHAT, CDR2 FQDESV (reference sequence). The CDR3 sequence is 14 residues long. V lost 1 base, J lost 9 bases, and 15 bases lay in between. CDR3: CASSLDREGFKAFF. As DNA, the CDR3 is TGTGCCAGCAGCTTAGACAGGGAAGGGTTCAAAGCTTTCTTT.

The rearrangement joins TRBV25-1 to TRBJ1-5; possibly TRBD1 for D (6 bases). The CDR3 runs 14 residues. The ends were cut back, 2 bases at V and 7 bases at J, with 12 bases in the middle. Germline CDR1 MGHDK, CDR2 SYGVNS. In DNA, the CDR3 is TGTGCCAGCAGTGAAAGGCAGGGGAACCAGCCCCAGCATTTT. Protein: CASSERQGNQPQHF.

This chain joins TRBV6-1 and TRBJ1-2; D unclear. V was clipped by 2 bases and J by 3 bases, with 10 bases between them. Germline CDR1 is MNHNS and CDR2 is SASEGT. The length of the CDR3 is 14 residues. The CDR3 nucleotides are TGTGCCAGCAGTGAATCGGGCGGGCACTATGGCTACACCTTC. Its translation: CASSESGGHYGYTF.